A single T cell receptor (beta chain) is shown here with its context. What it binds is unknown. This entry comes from a study of OX40 agonist ivuxolimab in advanced cancers. Study findings and constraints: Clonal expansion was seen in CD4+ and CD8+ blood T cells by week 6 at 0.1 to 3.0 mg/kg.

Per germline, CDR1 SEHNR and CDR2 FQNEAQ (reference sequence). V gave up 6 bases and J gave up 0 bases, with 20 bases separating them. The CDR3 is 17 residues long. Sampling of blood occurred at baseline, cycle 4 day 1, and cycle 7 day 1. Clones were read by immunoSEQ multiplex PCR, and TCRdb kept only the in-frame ones, dropping some. The sample gives tens of thousands of clones, around 93% of which show up once; roughly 4.1% is in the top ten. This clonotype originated in an adult with an advanced solid tumor such as melanoma, head and neck, liver or kidney cancer. Material: CD4+ or CD8+ T cells sorted from blood, obtained in a trial of the OX40 agonist ivuxolimab. V gene TRBV7-9 combines with J gene TRBJ1-1, with D perhaps TRBD1 (6 bases). Here the CDR3 DNA reads TGTGCCAGCAGGTACAAGGTGGGGGGCGCAGTGAACACTGAAGCTTTCTTT. It translates to CASRYKVGGAVNTEAFF.